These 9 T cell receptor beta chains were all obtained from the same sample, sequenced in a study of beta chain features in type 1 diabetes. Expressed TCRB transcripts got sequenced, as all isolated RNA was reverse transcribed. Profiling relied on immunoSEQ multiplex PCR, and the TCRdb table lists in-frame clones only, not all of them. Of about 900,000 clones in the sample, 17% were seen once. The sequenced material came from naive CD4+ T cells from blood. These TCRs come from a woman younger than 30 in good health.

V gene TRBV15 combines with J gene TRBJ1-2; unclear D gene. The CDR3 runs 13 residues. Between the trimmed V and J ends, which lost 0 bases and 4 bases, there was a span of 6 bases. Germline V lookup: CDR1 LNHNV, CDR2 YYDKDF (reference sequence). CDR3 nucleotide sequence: TGTGCCACCAGCAGAGATGACACCTATGGCTACACCTTC. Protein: CATSRDDTYGYTF.

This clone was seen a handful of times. CDR3: CASSPGGWYGYTF. The CDR3 nucleotides read TGTGCCAGCAGCCCAGGGGGCTGGTATGGCTACACCTTC. The V gene is TRBV6-5, the J gene TRBJ1-2; 8 bases line up with TRBD1. The CDR3 contains 13 residues. V gave up 6 bases and J gave up 5 bases; unmatched junction bases: 5. Germline values: CDR1 MNHEY, CDR2 SVGAGI.

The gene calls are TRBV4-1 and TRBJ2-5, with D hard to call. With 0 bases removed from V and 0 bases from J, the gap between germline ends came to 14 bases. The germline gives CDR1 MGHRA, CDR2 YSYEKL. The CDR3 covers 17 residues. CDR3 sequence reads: CASSQDWAEGYQETQYF. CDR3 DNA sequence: TGCGCCAGCAGCCAAGACTGGGCAGAAGGCTACCAAGAGACCCAGTACTTC.

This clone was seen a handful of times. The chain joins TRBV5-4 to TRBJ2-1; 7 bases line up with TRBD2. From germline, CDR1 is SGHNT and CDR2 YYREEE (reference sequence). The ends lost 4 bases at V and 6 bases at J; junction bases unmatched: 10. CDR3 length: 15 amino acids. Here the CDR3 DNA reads TGTGCCAGCAGCGCACCGGGACTATTTCTCAATGAGCAGTTCTTC. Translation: CASSAPGLFLNEQFF.

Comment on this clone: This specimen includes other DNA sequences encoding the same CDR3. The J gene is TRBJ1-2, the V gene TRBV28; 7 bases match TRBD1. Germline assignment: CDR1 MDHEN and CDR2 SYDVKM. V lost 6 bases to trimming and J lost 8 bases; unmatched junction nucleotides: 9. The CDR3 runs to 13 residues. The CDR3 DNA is TGTGCCAGCAGCTCAGGGGGAAGGAGCGGCTACACCTTC. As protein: CASSSGGRSGYTF.

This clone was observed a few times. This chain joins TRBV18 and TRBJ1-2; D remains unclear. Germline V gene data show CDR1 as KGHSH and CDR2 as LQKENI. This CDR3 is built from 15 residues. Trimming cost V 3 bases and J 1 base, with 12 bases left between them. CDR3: CASSPRANGNYGYTF. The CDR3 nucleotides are TGTGCCAGCTCACCGAGGGCCAACGGTAACTATGGCTACACCTTC. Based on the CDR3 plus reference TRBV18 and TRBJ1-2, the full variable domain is NAGVMQNPRHLVRRRGQEARLRCSPMKGHSHVYWYRQLPEEGLKFMVYLQKENIIDESGMPKERFSAEFPKEGPSILRIQQVVRGDSAAYFCASSPRANGNYGYTFGSGTRLTVV.

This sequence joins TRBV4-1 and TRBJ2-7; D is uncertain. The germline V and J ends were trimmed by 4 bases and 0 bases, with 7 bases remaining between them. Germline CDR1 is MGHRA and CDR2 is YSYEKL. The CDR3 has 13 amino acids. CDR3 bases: TGCGCCAGCAGCCGAGAGTTCTCCTACGAGCAGTACTTC. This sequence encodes CASSREFSYEQYF.

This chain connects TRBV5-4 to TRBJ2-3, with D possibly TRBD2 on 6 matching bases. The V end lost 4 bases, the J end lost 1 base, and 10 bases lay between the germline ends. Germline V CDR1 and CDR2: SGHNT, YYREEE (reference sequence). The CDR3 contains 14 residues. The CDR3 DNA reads TGTGCCAGCAGCGTTAGCGGACGCACAGATACGCAGTATTTT. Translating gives CASSVSGRTDTQYF.

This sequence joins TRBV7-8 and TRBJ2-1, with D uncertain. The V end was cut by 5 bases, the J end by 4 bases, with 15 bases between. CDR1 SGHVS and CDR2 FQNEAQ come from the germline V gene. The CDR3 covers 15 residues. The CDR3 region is CASSQSAPRYNEQFF. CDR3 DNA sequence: TGTGCCAGCAGCCAGTCAGCCCCCAGGTACAATGAGCAGTTCTTC.